These 3 T cell receptor beta chains share one sample of origin, sequenced in a study of OX40 agonist ivuxolimab in advanced cancers. Using immunoSEQ multiplex PCR, the repertoire was profiled, and TCRdb retains in-frame clones only, with some absent. The table records some 74,000 clones, approximately 78% of them present only once. Sequences were derived from CD4+ or CD8+ T cells sorted from blood, sampled in a trial of the OX40 agonist ivuxolimab. These TCRs come from an adult with an advanced solid tumor such as melanoma, head and neck, liver or kidney cancer.

The chain couples TRBV28 to TRBJ1-5; no reliable D call. The ends were cut back, 7 bases at V and 5 bases at J, with 18 bases in the middle. Germline CDR1 MDHEN, CDR2 SYDVKM. This CDR3 has 15 amino acids. CDR3 loop: CASTSVAGLYQPQHF. The CDR3 coding sequence is TGTGCCAGCACCTCAGTGGCAGGCTTATATCAGCCCCAGCATTTT.

V is TRBV11-2 and J is TRBJ2-3; D gene unclear. Germline CDR1 SGHAT, CDR2 FQNNGV. V gave up 0 bases and J gave up 3 bases, with 4 bases separating them. CDR3 length: 13 amino acids. The CDR3 region is CASSLEVTDTQYF. CDR3 coding DNA: TGTGCCAGCAGCTTAGAGGTTACAGATACGCAGTATTTT. Full variable domain (rest looked up from reference TRBV11-2 and TRBJ2-3): EAGVAQSPRYKIIEKRQSVAFWCNPISGHATLYWYQQILGQGPKLLIQFQNNGVVDDSQLPKDRFSAERLKGVDSTLKIQPAKLEDSAVYLCASSLEVTDTQYFGPGTRLTVL.

V is TRBV7-9 and J is TRBJ2-1, with a tentative D call TRBD2 (5 bases). The germline V gene encodes CDR1 SEHNR and CDR2 FQNEAQ (reference sequence). The CDR3 has 12 residues. The germline V and J ends were trimmed by 5 bases and 8 bases, with 10 bases remaining between them. CDR3 in DNA: TGTGCCAGCAGCCCTCCCGGGGATGAGCAGTTCTTC. It yields the protein CASSPPGDEQFF.